This entry features one T cell receptor (beta chain) sequence. The antigen it recognizes is unknown. Nothing much larger sits one base from this clone, and base qualities are not available. Cut back by 5 bases and 0 bases, the V and J ends lie 13 bases apart. Its CDR3 holds 15 amino acids, cysteine through phenylalanine. Left in the record is the CDR3 DNA by itself, 45 bases read in frame from the first base. From the germline V gene (reference sequence), CDR1 is SEHNR and CDR2 is FQNEAQ. The CDR3 regions of human TCRbeta chains were analyzed by immunosequencing. The study's own analysis went as follows. TCRs in the repertoires were compared against a reference library of SARS-CoV-2-specific TCRs that had been generated with the MIRA antigen-specificity platform. Breadth meant the fraction of unique TCRs that were SARS-CoV-2-associated, whereas depth meant the fraction of total T cells that were SARS-CoV-2-associated. Using the MIRA data, every spike-specific TCR was mapped to the spike region that the TCR reacted to and assigned to either a CD4 or a CD8 class. Log10-transformed breadth and depth values were compared by one-way ANOVA with Sidak's multiple comparisons tests. TCRdb retrieved this table from immuneACCESS and kept in-frame rearrangements only. Not all clones are present; in checked studies, unresolved V genes account for under half, and no reason is known for the remainder. That table supplies the V and J calls and clone size; D and trimming were determined from the DNA. The sample table holds roughly 100,000 clones, of which more than 75% were seen once. The ten top clones hold 16% of the sample.

This entry belongs to a study of T cell responses to AZD1222 COVID-19 vaccine (dated by TCRdb to the early 2020s). Context from the whole study: AZD1222 recipients with second doses at about 4 weeks or about 12 weeks were pooled, because spike-specific TCR depth and breadth did not differ between schedules. Trial participants were enrolled into age subgroups of 18-55, 56-69 and 70-plus years, which contained 148, 28 and 57 TCR-sequenced participants, respectively. A total of approximately 240 trial participants underwent TCR sequencing, of whom 207 received two doses of AZD1222 and 26 received two doses of the MenACWY control vaccine. What the authors observed across the whole study: Epitopes outside the regions mutated in the B.1.351 and B.1.1.7 variants were reportedly recognized by nearly half of the unique spike-specific TCRs. Most participants were white British and females outnumbered males, and the authors suggested that clonal diversity may have been underestimated. A significant rise in spike-specific TCR breadth and depth was observed after two AZD1222 doses relative to day 0 and relative to MenACWY recipients. Conclusions about previously exposed vaccinees are limited, since just six AZD1222 recipients were seropositive for SARS-CoV-2 at baseline. Vaccine-associated CD4 TCRs spanned the whole spike protein, with dominant responses in regions 160-218 and 743-854. No day 14 peak-response samples were available, so repertoires were characterized only after the peak T cell response. The 56-69-year group was small, and its depth increase did not reach significance, likely because of low power.

In the paper's terms, the time point label means: baseline before first vaccination. The vaccinee samples were drawn from two UK trials, COV001 and COV002, one of which was a single-blind randomized controlled phase 2/3 trial testing AZD1222 (ChAdOx1 nCoV-19) in healthy adults. For TCRbeta chain sequencing, PBMC samples from trial participants were taken at day 0 and at day 28 after the second dose. This chain is built from TRBV7-9 and TRBJ1-1, and possibly TRBD1, on 5 matching bases. Sequencing used peripheral blood, obtained on day 0 of AZD1222 vaccination. The source of this sequence is an adult in good health. The CDR3 is CASSLGRLLNTEAFF. Here is the DNA: TGTGCCAGCAGCCTGGGACGGCTACTGAACACTGAAGCTTTCTTT.